This T cell receptor (beta chain) was retrieved from a study of CD8+CD57+ T cells in acquired aplastic anemia. Findings and caveats of the study: A set of twenty-nine CD8+ CDR3 sequences was shared between patients and controls, and these sequences appeared highly expressed in patients.

Germline V lookup: CDR1 SEHNR, CDR2 FQNEAQ (reference sequence). With 5 bases removed from V and 2 bases from J, the gap between germline ends came to 13 bases. The CDR3 runs to 15 residues. Both TCR beta VDJ combination and CDR3 sequence profiling were carried out. Genomic DNA was the template for this profiling. TCRdb called the reads again in MiXCR, with one record for every CDR3 protein. The data show around 150,000 distinct CDR3 sequences, 71% seen once. The sequenced patients had an expansion of CD8+CD57+ cells seen by flow cytometry. Acquired aplastic anemia of severe grade affected all patients. Note on this clonotype: The antigen remains undetermined.

Sample: sorted CD4+, CD8+, or CD8+CD57+ T cells (not recorded which) from PBMCs. The rearrangement joins TRBV7-9 to TRBJ2-1, with D possibly TRBD2 on 5 matching bases. This clonotype was sampled from a human donor with aplastic anemia. CDR3 region: CASSLASRTYNEQFF. In DNA form, the CDR3 reads TGTGCCAGCAGCCTTGCTAGCCGTACCTACAATGAGCAGTTCTTC.